The 3 T cell receptor beta chains in this list originate from one sample, sequenced in a study of T-cell reconstitution after alpha-beta-depleted transplantation in children. The authors prepared the TCRbeta library with unique molecular identifiers. Each CDR3 protein is one row after TCRdb ran MiXCR on the PCR reads. The table lists more than 400,000 distinct CDR3 sequences, about 45% of them singletons. Sample: PBMCs, taken before TCRalphabeta/CD19-depleted stem cell transplant. These receptors were taken from a girl aged 2 to 10 with aplastic anemia, due to receive a stem cell transplant.

This chain links TRBV12-3 or TRBV12-4 with TRBJ2-1; 9 nucleotides line up with TRBD1. The CDR3 extends over 13 amino acids. The junction had 5 bases not matched to a gene; V was cut back by 6 bases and J by 8 bases. The CDR3 DNA follows: TGTGCCAGCAGCCGAGGACAGGGGCATGAGCAGTTCTTC. It translates to CASSRGQGHEQFF.

Of note for this clonotype: A read error is possible here, since a much larger clone lies one base away. This sequence joins TRBV7-9 and TRBJ2-7; 9 bases map to TRBD1. This CDR3 has 14 amino acids. The germline CDR1 and CDR2 sequences are SEHNR and FQNEAQ (reference sequence). Trimming at V came to 6 bases and at J to 3 bases, leaving 6 bases not matched to a gene. CDR3 nucleotide sequence: TGTGCCAGCAGTCGCGGGACAGGGTTCTACGAGCAGTACTTC. Protein: CASSRGTGFYEQYF. Together with reference TRBV7-9 and TRBJ2-7, the CDR3 gives the full variable domain: DTGVSQNPRHKITKRGQNVTFRCDPISEHNRLYWYRQTLGQGPEFLTYFQNEAQLEKSRLLSDRFSAERPKGSFSTLEIQRTEQGDSAMYLCASSRGTGFYEQYFGPGTRLTVT.

About this clonotype: It may be a read error: a sequence one base away is much more abundant. The gene calls are TRBV5-1 and TRBJ2-7; 9 nucleotides line up with TRBD2. The CDR3 spans 15 residues. Germline V gene sequence: CDR1 SGHRS, CDR2 YFSETQ. V lost 4 bases, J lost 6 bases, and 11 bases stayed unmatched. The CDR3 DNA reads TGCGCCAGCAGCGTGCTTCAAGCGGGAGGCTCCGAGCAGTACTTC. It translates to CASSVLQAGGSEQYF.